Below are 14 T cell receptor beta chains sequenced from a single sample in a study of blood T cell repertoires in COVID-19. Sequencing was performed with immunoSEQ multiplex PCR; in TCRdb, only in-frame clones are kept and a portion is missing. This table has 110,000 to 150,000 clones, roughly 88% appearing once. Sequenced sample: peripheral blood. The origin of the receptors is a woman in her fifties or sixties with acute or convalescent COVID-19.

This chain connects TRBV6-5 to TRBJ2-7; no clear D. Germline V gene data show CDR1 as MNHEY and CDR2 as SVGAGI. This CDR3 contains 13 residues. V was pared by 2 bases and J by 4 bases, with 9 bases between. The CDR3 DNA is TGTGCCAGCAGTTACCGGTCCGGTTACGAGCAGTACTTC. As protein: CASSYRSGYEQYF.

This rearrangement joins TRBV7-2 to TRBJ2-7, with a weak D call TRBD2 (6 bases). The CDR3 runs 15 residues. Trimming shortened V by 2 bases and J by 0 bases, and 11 bases separated the two germline ends. In germline, CDR1 is SGHTA, CDR2 FQGNSA. CDR3 nucleotide sequence: TGTGCCAGCAGCTTATGGGGGGAACTCTCCTACGAGCAGTACTTC. Translated: CASSLWGELSYEQYF.

CDR3 region: CASGLQGALDTGELFF. The DNA for the CDR3 is TGTGCTAGTGGTTTGCAGGGGGCGTTGGACACCGGGGAGCTGTTTTTT. The J gene is TRBJ2-2, the V gene TRBV12-5, with TRBD1 matching over 8 bases. CDR1 and CDR2 from the germline V gene are LGHNT and FRNRAP. The V gene end was trimmed by 2 bases and the J gene end by 3 bases; junction bases not matched to a gene: 5. The CDR3 extends over 16 amino acids.

CDR3 in amino acids: CASSISAGTGYNSPLHF. DNA of the CDR3: TGTGCCAGTAGTATATCGGCAGGGACAGGGTATAATTCACCCCTCCACTTT. The chain has TRBV19 and TRBJ1-6; 9 bases fit TRBD1. Germline V gene sequence: CDR1 LNHDA, CDR2 SQIVND (reference sequence). This CDR3 has 17 residues. Germline trimming cut 2 bases from V and 4 bases from J; bases unmatched to any gene: 6. The full variable domain, rest sourced from reference TRBV19 and TRBJ1-6, is DGGITQSPKYLFRKEGQNVTLSCEQNLNHDAMYWYRQDPGQGLRLIYYSQIVNDFQKGDIAEGYSVSREKKESFPLTVTSAQKNPTAFYLCASSISAGTGYNSPLHFGNGTRLTVT.

The rearrangement joins TRBV20-1 to TRBJ1-2; no clear D gene. This CDR3 is built from 13 residues. CDR1 and CDR2 from the germline V gene are DFQATT and SNEGSKA (reference sequence). The V end lost 6 bases, the J end lost 8 bases, and 19 bases lay between the germline ends. The CDR3 region is CSASTTASWGYTF. The CDR3 bases are TGCAGTGCAAGTACCACAGCCTCTTGGGGCTACACCTTC.

V gene TRBV4-1 combines with J gene TRBJ2-5, with 11 bases that match TRBD2. The germline CDR1 and CDR2 sequences are MGHRA and YSYEKL. CDR3 length equals 16 residues. V trimming: 0 bases; J trimming: 7 bases; junction bases outside the gene matches: 7. The CDR3 coding sequence is TGCGCCAGCAGCCAAGATGGTAGCGGGGGGGCCGGGACCCAGTACTTC. Protein sequence: CASSQDGSGGAGTQYF.

The count of this clone is one. This chain joins TRBV11-2 and TRBJ1-1; D is uncertain. The CDR3 has 11 amino acids. V lost 4 bases and J 7 bases, leaving 7 bases between the germline ends. The V gene's germline CDR1 is SGHAT and CDR2 FQNNGV. This CDR3 is CASSSTVEAFF. The CDR3 DNA reads as TGTGCCAGCAGCTCCACAGTTGAAGCTTTCTTT.

The chain couples TRBV30 to TRBJ1-5, with TRBD1 identical over 8 bases. The V gene end was trimmed by 0 bases and the J gene end by 6 bases; junction bases not matched to a gene: 16. Germline V lookup: CDR1 GTSNPN, CDR2 SVGIG (reference sequence). This CDR3 has 18 residues. CDR3 residues: CAWSVGRQGPYESQPQHF. In DNA, the CDR3 is TGTGCCTGGAGTGTAGGGAGACAGGGGCCTTATGAATCTCAGCCCCAGCATTTT. The variable domain in full, with the rest retrieved from reference TRBV30 and TRBJ1-5, is SQTIHQWPATLVQPVGSPLSLECTVEGTSNPNLYWYRQAAGRGLQLLFYSVGIGQISSEVPQNLSASRPQDRQFILSSKKLLLSDSGFYLCAWSVGRQGPYESQPQHFGDGTRLSIL.

The rearrangement joins TRBV29-1 to TRBJ1-1; 8 bases map to TRBD1. The J segment lost 4 bases and the V segment lost 6 bases, leaving 10 bases of the junction unmatched. The CDR3 is 14 amino acids. The germline CDR1 and CDR2 sequences are SQVTM and ANQGSEA. The CDR3 region is CSVAGGAGTTEAFF. Here the CDR3 DNA reads TGCAGCGTAGCAGGGGGCGCGGGTACCACTGAAGCTTTCTTT.

The genes are TRBV5-1 and TRBJ1-2; 9 positions agree with TRBD1. Trimming took 4 bases from V and 7 from J; bases not matched to a gene: 8. CDR3 length equals 14 residues. Germline values: CDR1 SGHRS, CDR2 YFSETQ. CDR3 amino acids: CASSGTGQGSGYTF. Here the CDR3 DNA reads TGCGCCAGCAGCGGAACCGGACAGGGGTCTGGCTACACCTTC.

The V and J genes are TRBV9 and TRBJ2-1; 10 bases fit TRBD2. Germline CDR1 reads SGDLS; CDR2 reads YYNGEE. The CDR3 extends over 13 amino acids. J was trimmed by 8 bases and V by 4 bases; bases with no gene match: 3. The CDR3 loop is CASSLGLADEQFF. For the CDR3, the DNA is TGTGCCAGCAGCCTAGGACTAGCGGATGAGCAGTTCTTC.

This chain joins TRBV4-2 and TRBJ2-7; D possibly corresponds to TRBD1 (6 bases). Germline CDR1 LGHNA, CDR2 YNFKEQ. The V end lost 6 bases, the J end lost 4 bases, and 16 bases lay between the germline ends. The CDR3 is made up of 14 amino acids. CDR3 protein: CASRRGQLEYEQYF. In DNA, the CDR3 is TGTGCCAGCAGACGCGGACAGTTAGAATACGAGCAGTACTTC.

This clone was seen just once. The genes are TRBV6-5 and TRBJ1-5, with TRBD1 matching 7 bases. The CDR3 runs to 13 residues. With V trimmed by 6 bases and J by 5 bases, 4 bases remained unmatched. Germline values: CDR1 MNHEY, CDR2 SVGAGI. The CDR3 sequence is CASSRDRYQPQHF. The CDR3 DNA is TGTGCCAGCAGCCGGGACAGATATCAGCCCCAGCATTTT.

V and J are TRBV9 and TRBJ1-1; the match to TRBD1 covers 8 bases. Trimming removed 3 bases from V and 4 bases from J; junction bases left unmatched: 2. Germline V gene data show CDR1 as SGDLS and CDR2 as YYNGEE. This CDR3 is 13 amino acids long. The CDR3 region has the DNA TGTGCCAGCAGCGGTACAGGGGGCACTGAAGCTTTCTTT. Protein sequence: CASSGTGGTEAFF.